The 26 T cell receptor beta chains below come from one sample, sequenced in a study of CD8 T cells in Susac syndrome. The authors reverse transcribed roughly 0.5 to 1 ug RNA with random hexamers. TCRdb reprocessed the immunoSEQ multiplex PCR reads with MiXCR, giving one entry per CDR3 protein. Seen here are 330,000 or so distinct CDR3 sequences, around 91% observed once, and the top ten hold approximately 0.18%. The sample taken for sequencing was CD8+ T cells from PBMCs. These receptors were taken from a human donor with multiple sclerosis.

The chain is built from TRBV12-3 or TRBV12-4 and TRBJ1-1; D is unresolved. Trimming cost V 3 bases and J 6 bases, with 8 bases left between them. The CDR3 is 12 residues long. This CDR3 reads CASSFSRSEAFF. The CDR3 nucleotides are TGTGCCAGCAGTTTTTCCAGGTCTGAAGCTTTCTTT.

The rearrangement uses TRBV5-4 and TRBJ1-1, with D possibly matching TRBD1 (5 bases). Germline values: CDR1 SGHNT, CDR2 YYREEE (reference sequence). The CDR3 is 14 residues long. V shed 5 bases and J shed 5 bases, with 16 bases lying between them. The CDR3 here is CASSSRDPITEAFF. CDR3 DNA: TGTGCCAGCAGTTCCAGGGACCCGATTACTGAAGCTTTCTTT.

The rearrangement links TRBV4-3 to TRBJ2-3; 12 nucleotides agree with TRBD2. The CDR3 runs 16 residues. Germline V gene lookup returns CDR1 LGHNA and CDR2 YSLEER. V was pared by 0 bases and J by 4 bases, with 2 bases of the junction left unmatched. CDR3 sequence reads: CASSQDPSGGADTQYF. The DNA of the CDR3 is TGCGCCAGCAGCCAAGATCCTAGCGGGGGGGCAGATACGCAGTATTTT.

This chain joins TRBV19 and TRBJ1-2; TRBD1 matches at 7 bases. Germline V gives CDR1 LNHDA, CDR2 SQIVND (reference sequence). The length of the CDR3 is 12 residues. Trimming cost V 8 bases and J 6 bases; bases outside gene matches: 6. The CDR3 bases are TGTGCCAGTGAAACAGGGGTGGATGGCTACACCTTC. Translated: CASETGVDGYTF.

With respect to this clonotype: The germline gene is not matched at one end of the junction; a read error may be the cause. This CDR3 reads CASSPRPVSGANILTF. The CDR3 DNA sequence: TGTGCCAGCAGTCCCCGCCCGGTCTCTGGGGCCAACATCCTGACTTTC. The chain uses TRBV27 and TRBJ2-6; D might be TRBD1 (5 bases). This CDR3 has 16 amino acids. The germline CDR1 and CDR2 sequences are MNHEY and SMNVEV (reference sequence).

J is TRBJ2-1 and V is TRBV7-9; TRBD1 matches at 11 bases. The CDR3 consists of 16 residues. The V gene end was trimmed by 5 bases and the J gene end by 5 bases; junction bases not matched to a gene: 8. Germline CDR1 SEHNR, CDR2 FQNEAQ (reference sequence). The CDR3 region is CASSIGDRGRDNEQFF. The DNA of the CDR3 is TGTGCCAGCAGCATAGGGGACAGGGGGAGAGACAATGAGCAGTTCTTC.

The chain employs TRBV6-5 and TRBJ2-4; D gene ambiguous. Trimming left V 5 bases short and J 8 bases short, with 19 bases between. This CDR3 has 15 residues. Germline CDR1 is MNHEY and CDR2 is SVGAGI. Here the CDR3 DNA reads TGTGCCAGCAGTCAATACGGTCCAGGTCCGGACATTCAGTACTTC. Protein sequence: CASSQYGPGPDIQYF.

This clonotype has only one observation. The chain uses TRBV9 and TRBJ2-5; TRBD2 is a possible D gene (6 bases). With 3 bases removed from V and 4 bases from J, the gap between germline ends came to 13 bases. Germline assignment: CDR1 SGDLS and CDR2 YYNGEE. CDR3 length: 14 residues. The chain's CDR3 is CASSDGGLPETQYF. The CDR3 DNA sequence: TGTGCCAGCAGCGACGGGGGTTTGCCAGAGACCCAGTACTTC.

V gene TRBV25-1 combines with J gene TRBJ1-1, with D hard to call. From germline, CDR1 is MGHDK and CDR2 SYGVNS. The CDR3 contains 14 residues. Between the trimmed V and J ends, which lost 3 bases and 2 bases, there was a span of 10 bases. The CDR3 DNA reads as TGTGCCAGCAGTGAGACGAACATCAACACTGAAGCTTTCTTT. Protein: CASSETNINTEAFF.

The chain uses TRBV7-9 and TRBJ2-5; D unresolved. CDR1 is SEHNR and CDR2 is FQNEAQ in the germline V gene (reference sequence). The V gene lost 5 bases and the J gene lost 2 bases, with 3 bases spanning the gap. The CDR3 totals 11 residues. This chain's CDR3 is CASSNQETQYF. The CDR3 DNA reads TGTGCCAGCAGCAATCAAGAGACCCAGTACTTC.

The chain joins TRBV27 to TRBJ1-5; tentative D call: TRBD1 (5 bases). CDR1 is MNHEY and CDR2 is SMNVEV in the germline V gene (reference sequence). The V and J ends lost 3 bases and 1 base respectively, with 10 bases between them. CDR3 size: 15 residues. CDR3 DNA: TGTGCCAGCAGTTTTGGGGAGGGGAGCAATCAGCCCCAGCATTTT. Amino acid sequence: CASSFGEGSNQPQHF.

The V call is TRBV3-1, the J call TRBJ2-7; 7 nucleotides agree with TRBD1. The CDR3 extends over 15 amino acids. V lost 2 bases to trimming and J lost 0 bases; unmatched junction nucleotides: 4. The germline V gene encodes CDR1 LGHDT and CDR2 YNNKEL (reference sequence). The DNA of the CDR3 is TGTGCCAGCAGCCAAACAGGGGAAAGCTCCTACGAGCAGTACTTC. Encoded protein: CASSQTGESSYEQYF.

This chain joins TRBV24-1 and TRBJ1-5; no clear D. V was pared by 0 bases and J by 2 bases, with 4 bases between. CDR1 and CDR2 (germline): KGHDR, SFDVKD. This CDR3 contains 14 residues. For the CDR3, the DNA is TGTGCCACCAGTGATTTGTCAGGCAATCAGCCCCAGCATTTT. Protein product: CATSDLSGNQPQHF.

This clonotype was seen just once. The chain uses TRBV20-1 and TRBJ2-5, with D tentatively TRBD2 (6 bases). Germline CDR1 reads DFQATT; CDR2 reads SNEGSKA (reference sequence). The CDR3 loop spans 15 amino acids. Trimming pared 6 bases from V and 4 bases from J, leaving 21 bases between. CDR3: CSADDGGVTTETQYF. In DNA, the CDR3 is TGCAGTGCAGACGATGGCGGGGTTACAACAGAGACCCAGTACTTC.

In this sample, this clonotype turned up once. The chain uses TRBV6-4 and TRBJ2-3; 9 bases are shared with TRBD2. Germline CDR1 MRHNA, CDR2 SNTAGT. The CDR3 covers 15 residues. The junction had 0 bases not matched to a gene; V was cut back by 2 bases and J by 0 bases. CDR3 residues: CASSDLAGSTDTQYF. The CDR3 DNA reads TGTGCCAGCAGTGACCTAGCGGGGAGCACAGATACGCAGTATTTT.

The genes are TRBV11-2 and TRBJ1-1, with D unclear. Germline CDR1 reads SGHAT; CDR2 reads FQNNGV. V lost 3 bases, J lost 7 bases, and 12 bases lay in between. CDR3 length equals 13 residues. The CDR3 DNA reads TGTGCCAGCAGCTTCCGCCCCATGCATGAAGCTTTCTTT. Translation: CASSFRPMHEAFF.

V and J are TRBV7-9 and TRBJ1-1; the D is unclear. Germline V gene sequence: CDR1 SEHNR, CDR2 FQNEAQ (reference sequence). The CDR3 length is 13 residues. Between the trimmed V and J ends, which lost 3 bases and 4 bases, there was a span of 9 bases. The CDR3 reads CASSFDVGTEAFF. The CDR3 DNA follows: TGTGCCAGCAGCTTCGACGTAGGCACTGAAGCTTTCTTT.

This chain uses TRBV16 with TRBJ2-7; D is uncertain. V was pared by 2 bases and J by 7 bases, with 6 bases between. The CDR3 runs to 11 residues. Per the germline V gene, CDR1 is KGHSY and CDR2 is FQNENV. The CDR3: CASSQGWEQYF. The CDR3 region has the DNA TGTGCCAGCAGCCAAGGTTGGGAGCAGTACTTC.

This CDR3 reads CAWGATNNEQFF. CDR3 in DNA: TGTGCCTGGGGAGCGACAAACAATGAGCAGTTCTTC. The chain links TRBV30 to TRBJ2-1; D unclear. The CDR3 has 12 residues. Germline lookup yields CDR1 GTSNPN and CDR2 SVGIG (reference sequence). Trimming cost V 5 bases and J 5 bases, with 10 bases left between them.

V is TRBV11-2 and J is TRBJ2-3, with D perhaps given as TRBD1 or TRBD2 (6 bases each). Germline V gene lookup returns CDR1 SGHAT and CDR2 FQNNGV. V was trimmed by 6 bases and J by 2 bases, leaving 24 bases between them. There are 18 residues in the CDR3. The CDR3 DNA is TGTGCCAGCAGACAACTACCCATTTTGGGGGGCGACACAGATACGCAGTATTTT. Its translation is CASRQLPILGGDTDTQYF.

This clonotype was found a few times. DNA of the CDR3: TGTGCCAGCAGAGTTAGGAGCCAGGGGGATCAGCCCCAGCATTTT. Encoded protein: CASRVRSQGDQPQHF. This chain joins TRBV6-1 and TRBJ1-5, with TRBD1 matching over 7 bases. The germline CDR1 and CDR2 sequences are MNHNS and SASEGT. This CDR3 region has 15 residues. V shed 6 bases, J shed 5 bases, and the junction held 10 bases outside the gene matches.

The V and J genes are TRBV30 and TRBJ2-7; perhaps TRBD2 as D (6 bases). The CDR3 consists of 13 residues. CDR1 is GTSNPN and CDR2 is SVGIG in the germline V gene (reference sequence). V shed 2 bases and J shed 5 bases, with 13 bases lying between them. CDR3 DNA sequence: TGTGCCTGGAGTCCTAGCGTGACCAACGAGCAGTACTTC. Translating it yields CAWSPSVTNEQYF.

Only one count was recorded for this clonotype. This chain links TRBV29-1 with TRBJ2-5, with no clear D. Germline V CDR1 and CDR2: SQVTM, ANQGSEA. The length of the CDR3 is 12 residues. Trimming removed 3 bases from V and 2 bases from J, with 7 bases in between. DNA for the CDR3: TGCAGCGTTGATTTAGTTCAAGAGACCCAGTACTTC. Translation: CSVDLVQETQYF.

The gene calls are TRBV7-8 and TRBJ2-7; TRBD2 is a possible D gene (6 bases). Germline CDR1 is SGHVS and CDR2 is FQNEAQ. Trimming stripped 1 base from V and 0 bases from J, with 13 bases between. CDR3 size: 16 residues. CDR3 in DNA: TGTGCCAGCAGCTTAGGGGGGGTACAGAGCTCCTACGAGCAGTACTTC. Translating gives CASSLGGVQSSYEQYF.

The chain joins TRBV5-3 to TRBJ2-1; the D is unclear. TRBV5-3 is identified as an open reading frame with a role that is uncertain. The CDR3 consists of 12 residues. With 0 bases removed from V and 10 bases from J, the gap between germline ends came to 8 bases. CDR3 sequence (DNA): TGTGCCAGAAGCTTGGTTGCGCGGGAGCAGTTCTTC. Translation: CARSLVAREQFF.

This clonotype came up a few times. The DNA of the CDR3 is TGTGCCAGCAGTTTATTAGGAGATGAGCAGTTCTTC. Translating it yields CASSLLGDEQFF. The chain is built from TRBV27 and TRBJ2-1; D unclear. Germline assignment: CDR1 MNHEY and CDR2 SMNVEV (reference sequence). The CDR3 length is 12 residues. The ends were cut back, 1 base at V and 8 bases at J, with 6 bases in the middle.